Below are 29 T cell receptor beta chains sequenced from a single sample in a study of blood T cell repertoires in COVID-19. The table came from immunoSEQ multiplex PCR; TCRdb's copy has only in-frame clones and leaves some out. The sample records around 400,000 clones, about 89% being singletons. The sample consisted of peripheral blood. These receptor sequences come from a woman aged 55-69 years with COVID-19, enrolled during active disease.

V usage is TRBV28 and J usage is TRBJ2-7; D gene uncertain. This CDR3 is built from 12 residues. V gave up 6 bases and J gave up 0 bases, with 6 bases separating them. The germline V gene has CDR1 MDHEN and CDR2 SYDVKM. CDR3 protein: CASRSSSYEQYF. As DNA, the CDR3 is TGTGCCAGCAGGTCGAGCTCCTACGAGCAGTACTTC.

The rearrangement links TRBV7-3 to TRBJ1-4, with a possible D match to TRBD1 (6 bases). The CDR3 is 15 amino acids. Trimming cost V 4 bases and J 8 bases, with 17 bases left between them. Germline V gene sequence: CDR1 SGHTA, CDR2 FQGTGA. The CDR3: CASSSGGAQGEKLFF. CDR3 nucleotides: TGTGCCAGCAGCTCTGGGGGGGCGCAAGGCGAAAAACTGTTTTTT.

The rearrangement joins TRBV9 to TRBJ2-2, with 8 bases matching TRBD1. The CDR3 loop spans 13 amino acids. The V and J ends lost 5 bases and 4 bases, in that order; junction bases with no gene match: 1. The V gene's germline CDR1 is SGDLS and CDR2 YYNGEE. CDR3 coding DNA: TGTGCCAGCAGGGACAGGGTCACCGGGGAGCTGTTTTTT. This gives the protein CASRDRVTGELFF. Full variable domain (rest looked up from reference TRBV9 and TRBJ2-2): DSGVTQTPKHLITATGQRVTLRCSPRSGDLSVYWYQQSLDQGLQFLIQYYNGEERAKGNILERFSAQQFPDLHSELNLSSLELGDSALYFCASRDRVTGELFFGEGSRLTVL.

This chain links TRBV30 with TRBJ1-1; 7 positions match TRBD1. V dropped 3 bases and J dropped 6; count of bases not matched to a gene: 7. Germline V gene lookup returns CDR1 GTSNPN and CDR2 SVGIG (reference sequence). The CDR3 length is 13 residues. CDR3 sequence reads: CAWSPQGSAEAFF. CDR3 coding DNA: TGTGCCTGGAGCCCACAGGGGAGCGCTGAAGCTTTCTTT.

The V gene is TRBV28, the J gene TRBJ1-2, with D hard to call. Germline CDR1 is MDHEN and CDR2 is SYDVKM. The CDR3 loop spans 15 amino acids. Between the trimmed V and J ends, which lost 5 bases and 2 bases, there was a span of 15 bases. CDR3 in DNA: TGTGCCAGCAGTCCGCAACAGAACCCGAACTATGGCTACACCTTC. Its protein is CASSPQQNPNYGYTF.

This clone was detected once. CDR3 nucleotides: TGTGCCACCAGTGACCCCGAAGAAGGGGTAGACTGGGAGCAGTACTTC. This translates into CATSDPEEGVDWEQYF. The rearrangement joins TRBV24-1 to TRBJ2-7, with TRBD1 as a possible D gene (5 bases). Between the trimmed V and J ends, which lost 4 bases and 7 bases, there was a span of 22 bases. Germline V CDR1 and CDR2: KGHDR, SFDVKD. This CDR3 region has 16 residues.

Only one count was recorded for this clone. V gene TRBV7-3 combines with J gene TRBJ2-3; D gene unclear. CDR1 SGHTA and CDR2 FQGTGA come from the germline V gene. Trimming removed 5 bases from V and 5 bases from J, with 8 bases in between. The CDR3 length is 12 residues. The CDR3, as DNA: TGTGCCAGCAGCCGCAATAGAGATACGCAGTATTTT. The encoded protein is CASSRNRDTQYF.

To note about this clone: The sample holds other DNA sequences that translate to the same CDR3. This chain uses TRBV3-1 (or the pseudogene TRBV3-2) with TRBJ1-6, with D unresolved. This CDR3 spans 14 amino acids. From germline, CDR1 is LGHDT and CDR2 YNNKEL (reference sequence). V was shortened by 4 bases and J by 6 bases, with 10 bases between the two germline ends. The DNA of the CDR3 is TGTGCCAGCAGCCTCCGGGATTCTAATTCACCCCTCCACTTT. It encodes CASSLRDSNSPLHF.

The chain recombines TRBV11-2 with TRBJ2-3, with 10 bases identical to TRBD2. V gave up 4 bases and J gave up 14 bases; unmatched junction bases: 3. The CDR3 extends over 11 amino acids. CDR1 and CDR2 (germline): SGHAT, FQNNGV. CDR3 coding DNA: TGTGCCAGCAGCTCCTCTAGCGGGGGGTATTTT. Residues: CASSSSSGGYF.

This clone was seen only once. The V call is TRBV7-9, the J call TRBJ2-7; 11 bases match TRBD1. V lost 1 base to trimming and J lost 2 bases; unmatched junction nucleotides: 4. The CDR3 covers 16 residues. Looked up from germline, CDR1 is SEHNR and CDR2 is FQNEAQ (reference sequence). CDR3 nucleotides: TGTGCCAGCAGCTTAGTAGGGGACAGGGGGACCTACGAGCAGTACTTC. Amino acid sequence: CASSLVGDRGTYEQYF.

The gene calls are TRBV12-3 or TRBV12-4 and TRBJ2-5; the D gene is possibly TRBD1 (6 bases). Between the trimmed V and J ends, which lost 4 bases and 4 bases, there was a span of 7 bases. The CDR3 extends over 12 amino acids. Written as DNA, the CDR3 is TGTGCCAGCAGTTCACAGGGAGAGACCCAGTACTTC. This gives the protein CASSSQGETQYF.

This chain connects TRBV5-1 to TRBJ1-5; D may be TRBD1 (6 bases). Germline V gene lookup returns CDR1 SGHRS and CDR2 YFSETQ. V was clipped by 1 base and J by 5 bases, with 10 bases between them. The CDR3 has 14 residues. CDR3 sequence (DNA): TGCGCCAGCAGCTTGACCCCAGGGGATCAGCCCCAGCATTTT. As protein: CASSLTPGDQPQHF.

The J gene is TRBJ2-3, the V gene TRBV12-5; possibly TRBD2 for D (5 bases). From germline, CDR1 is LGHNT and CDR2 FRNRAP. Trimming pared 3 bases from V and 7 bases from J, leaving 8 bases between. The CDR3 runs 12 residues. This chain's CDR3 is CASGFGENTQYF. The DNA for the CDR3 is TGTGCTAGTGGTTTTGGGGAGAATACGCAGTATTTT.

The chain has TRBV2 and TRBJ1-5, with 7 bases lining up with TRBD1. With 1 base clipped from V and 2 bases from J, the junction kept 2 bases outside the gene matches. This CDR3 has 15 amino acids. The V gene's germline CDR1 is SNHLY and CDR2 FYNNEI. CDR3 loop: CASSEDRGRNQPQHF. In DNA form, the CDR3 reads TGTGCCAGCAGTGAAGACAGGGGACGCAATCAGCCCCAGCATTTT.

This chain connects TRBV6-5 to TRBJ1-1, with D perhaps TRBD1 (5 bases). V shed 0 bases and J shed 1 base, with 9 bases lying between them. Germline V CDR1 and CDR2: MNHEY, SVGAGI. This CDR3 has 15 amino acids. The CDR3 DNA is TGTGCCAGCAGTTACTCGGGCAGGGCGAACACTGAAGCTTTCTTT. This codes for CASSYSGRANTEAFF.

The CDR3 spells CASIRGSTDTQYF. CDR3 nucleotides: TGTGCCAGCATTCGGGGTAGCACAGATACGCAGTATTTT. V gene TRBV12-3 or TRBV12-4 combines with J gene TRBJ2-3; weak D call: TRBD2 (5 bases). Trimming pared 7 bases from V and 0 bases from J, leaving 8 bases between. The CDR3 runs 13 residues.

CDR3 bases: TGTGCCAGCAGCCTATCCGGGGTGAACACTGAAGCTTTCTTT. Amino acid sequence: CASSLSGVNTEAFF. The chain joins TRBV5-6 to TRBJ1-1; D remains ambiguous. The germline V gene encodes CDR1 SGHDT and CDR2 YYEEEE. The CDR3 has 14 residues. V was shortened by 4 bases and J by 0 bases, with 10 bases between the two germline ends.

This chain uses TRBV5-4 with TRBJ1-2; no clear D. The CDR3 covers 16 residues. Germline V gene lookup returns CDR1 SGHNT and CDR2 YYREEE (reference sequence). Trimming took off 4 bases at V and 4 bases at J, with 20 bases between the two ends. CDR3 sequence: CASSDDGGVRSYGYTF. DNA of the CDR3: TGTGCCAGCAGCGACGACGGCGGGGTTCGAAGCTATGGCTACACCTTC.

The chain has TRBV29-1 and TRBJ1-1; possibly TRBD1 for D (6 bases). Germline V gene data show CDR1 as SQVTM and CDR2 as ANQGSEA. Trimming stripped 4 bases from V and 2 bases from J, with 11 bases between. This CDR3 has 13 residues. CDR3: CSVARGGNTEAFF. The DNA for the CDR3 is TGCAGCGTTGCGAGAGGGGGAAACACTGAAGCTTTCTTT.

The chain joins TRBV6-1 to TRBJ2-7; TRBD1 matches 7 bases. The CDR3 spans 14 residues. Germline V gives CDR1 MNHNS, CDR2 SASEGT. Trimming at V came to 0 bases and at J to 5 bases, leaving 4 bases not matched to a gene. CDR3 protein: CASSEAGQMHEQYF. CDR3 sequence (DNA): TGTGCCAGCAGTGAAGCGGGACAGATGCACGAGCAGTACTTC.

The chain carries TRBV19 and TRBJ1-4; a possible D gene is TRBD1 (6 bases). The ends were cut back, 7 bases at V and 8 bases at J, with 14 bases in the middle. CDR1 LNHDA and CDR2 SQIVND come from the germline V gene (reference sequence). The CDR3 is 13 residues long. Here the CDR3 reads CASTIGGWEKLFF. CDR3 DNA: TGTGCCAGTACCATAGGGGGATGGGAAAAACTGTTTTTT.

V gene TRBV11-3 combines with J gene TRBJ2-1; possibly TRBD1 for D (6 bases). V was cut by 2 bases and J by 7 bases, with 12 bases left in between. The CDR3 is 14 amino acids. Germline V CDR1 and CDR2: SGHNT, YENEEA. CDR3 in amino acids: CASSLMGAQNEQFF. The CDR3 DNA follows: TGTGCCAGCAGCTTAATGGGGGCGCAGAATGAGCAGTTCTTC. The full variable domain, with the rest looked up from reference TRBV11-3 and TRBJ2-1, is EAGVVQSPRYKIIEKKQPVAFWCNPISGHNTLYWYLQNLGQGPELLIRYENEEAVDDSQLPKDRFSAERLKGVDSTLKIQPAELGDSAVYLCASSLMGAQNEQFFGPGTRLTVL.

V usage is TRBV11-2 and J usage is TRBJ1-2; D might be TRBD1 (5 bases). Germline-derived CDR1 and CDR2 are SGHAT and FQNNGV. CDR3 length: 14 residues. The V end lost 0 bases, the J end lost 6 bases, and 11 bases lay between the germline ends. In nucleotides, the CDR3 is TGTGCCAGCAGCTTAGAGCGGCAGGGAAATGGCTACACCTTC. It encodes CASSLERQGNGYTF. Complete variable domain (other parts from reference TRBV11-2 and TRBJ1-2): EAGVAQSPRYKIIEKRQSVAFWCNPISGHATLYWYQQILGQGPKLLIQFQNNGVVDDSQLPKDRFSAERLKGVDSTLKIQPAKLEDSAVYLCASSLERQGNGYTFGSGTRLTVV.

The V call is TRBV6-1, the J call TRBJ2-3; 13 bases align to TRBD2. V lost 4 bases and J lost 0; bases outside the gene matches: 10. Germline V gene lookup returns CDR1 MNHNS and CDR2 SASEGT. The CDR3 length is 19 residues. The CDR3 bases are TGTGCCAGCAGTGCGGGACGGACTAGCGGGGGCCCTAGCACAGATACGCAGTATTTT. Its protein is CASSAGRTSGGPSTDTQYF.

This clone was recorded only once. The rearrangement joins TRBV18 to TRBJ2-7; D perhaps matches TRBD1 (7 bases). The ends were cut back, 0 bases at V and 1 base at J, with 13 bases in the middle. CDR3 length: 16 residues. The V gene's germline CDR1 is KGHSH and CDR2 LQKENI. CDR3 coding DNA: TGTGCCAGCTCACCACCCCCGCAGGGGGGTTCCTACGAGCAGTACTTC. It encodes CASSPPPQGGSYEQYF. The whole variable domain, remainder taken from reference TRBV18 and TRBJ2-7, is NAGVMQNPRHLVRRRGQEARLRCSPMKGHSHVYWYRQLPEEGLKFMVYLQKENIIDESGMPKERFSAEFPKEGPSILRIQQVVRGDSAAYFCASSPPPQGGSYEQYFGPGTRLTVT.

The V and J genes are TRBV19 and TRBJ2-2; 8 nucleotides line up with TRBD1. The CDR3 length is 15 residues. J lost 0 bases, V lost 6 bases, and 3 bases had no gene match. In germline, CDR1 is LNHDA, CDR2 SQIVND (reference sequence). CDR3 region: CASRTGAANTGELFF. As DNA, the CDR3 is TGTGCCAGTAGGACAGGGGCAGCGAACACCGGGGAGCTGTTTTTT.

V is TRBV19 and J is TRBJ1-5, with 10 bases that match TRBD1. Germline values: CDR1 LNHDA, CDR2 SQIVND (reference sequence). V lost 6 bases and J lost 2; bases outside the gene matches: 7. This CDR3 contains 16 residues. The CDR3 coding sequence is TGTGCCAGTAGCCCCGGGACAGGGGTTGGCAATCAGCCCCAGCATTTT. Encoded protein: CASSPGTGVGNQPQHF.

The chain combines TRBV25-1 with TRBJ2-7, with D uncertain. CDR3 size: 12 residues. Germline CDR1 and CDR2: MGHDK and SYGVNS. Trimming pared 4 bases from V and 6 bases from J, leaving 10 bases between. In DNA, the CDR3 is TGTGCCAGCAGTGGTGGTGAGCGCGAGCAGTACTTC. Its translation is CASSGGEREQYF.

The rearrangement uses TRBV30 and TRBJ1-1; no definite D call. Germline V gene lookup returns CDR1 GTSNPN and CDR2 SVGIG (reference sequence). V lost 0 bases to trimming and J lost 0 bases, with 8 bases between them. The CDR3 covers 14 residues. The CDR3 reads CAWSVNSLNTEAFF. In DNA, the CDR3 is TGTGCCTGGAGTGTCAACAGCTTGAACACTGAAGCTTTCTTT.